This T cell receptor (beta chain) is from a study of vaccination and CD4 T cells after COVID-19 (dated by TCRdb to between 2020 and 2023). Background on the whole study: Convalescent patients had a positive SARS-CoV-2 result on nasal swab PCR, and of these patients, several had mild disease and one had severe disease. The convalescent cohort included six males and four females, with two Hispanic individuals, seven Caucasians, two Asians and one multiracial person. Each participant got two doses of either the Pfizer-BioNTech BNT162b2 vaccine (n=8) or the Moderna mRNA-1273 vaccine (n=2). Post-COVID blood samples were collected from convalescent patients a median of about 92 days after diagnosis, with a range of roughly 30 to 170 days. Post-vaccine blood samples were taken a median of roughly 75 days after the second vaccine dose, with a range of roughly 13 to 250 days. Overlapping spike peptide pools from SARS-CoV-2 and from the common cold coronaviruses HCoV-NL63, HCoV-OC43 and HCoV-229E were used as culture stimuli. As controls, cultures received a CEFX viral epitope pool (the positive control), an HIV-1 Nef peptide pool (the negative control), or no peptide at all. In 10 COVID-19 convalescent patients and 4 infection-naive healthy vaccine recipients, researchers compared the spike-specific CD4+ TCR repertoire from before mRNA vaccination with the repertoire from after.

Library preparation was by PCR. At the Johns Hopkins FTIC core, DNA from the cultured CD4+ T cells underwent TCR sequencing with the Oncomine TCR Beta short-read assay. Genomic DNA was extracted from the cultured CD4+ T cells with the QIAamp micro DNA kit. The Oncomine TCR Beta libraries from cultured CD4+ T cells were pooled using unique dual indexes and then sequenced on an Illumina iSeq 100. The paper's processing steps were these. Non-productive sequences were removed, and CDR3s not starting with C, not ending with F or W, or shorter than 7 amino acids were discarded. The MANAFEST web application identified antigen-specific clonotypes by comparing peptide-stimulated wells against reference wells and other culture wells. An FDR below 0.05, an odds ratio above 5, and a productive frequency above 0.1% in at least two of three replicate wells were required for clones to be considered positive. A clonotype was classed as cross-reactive if the clonotype showed significant expansion both in SARS-CoV-2 spike wells and in at least one common cold coronavirus spike condition. Similarity between CDR3 sequences was evaluated in R version 3.6.1 using Levenshtein distances (stringdist) and unrooted phylogenetic trees (ape). Starting from the raw public reads, TCRdb applied fastp trimming at Q25, assembled clones with MiXCR and retained in-frame beta chains. One record per CDR3 amino acid sequence lists the most common genes and DNA. The V and J calls shown here were made by TCRdb, not taken from the authors' results. The sample records 9,500 to 15,000 distinct CDR3 sequences, more than 70% of which are singletons. Around 10% of the sample lies in the top ten.

What the authors observed across the whole study: Among convalescent patients, a median about 87% of the SARS-CoV-2-reactive clones seen after vaccination appeared only after vaccination, which suggests priming specific to the vaccine. The study included relatively few convalescent patients and did not analyze early timepoints after natural infection. Of the vaccine-specific clones found in convalescent patients, nearly all (304 of 307) were mono-reactive for SARS-CoV-2 spike instead of being cross-reactive with common cold coronaviruses. Although the median number of SARS-CoV-2-reactive clonotypes went up from fewer than 25 after infection to some 40 after vaccination, the increase was not significant.

In the case of this clonotype: Its specific antigen is unknown. Within one base of it there is no much larger clone, and no base qualities were kept.

The meaning of the sample's treatment or condition label: roughly 11-day PBMC culture with coronavirus spike peptide pools or control peptides (ViraFEST assay). The study used the ViraFEST assay, which expanded antigen-specific T cells with peptide pools and then identified expanded clonotypes by TCR sequencing. The convalescent patients' positive SARS-CoV-2 PCR tests fell between March and December 2020, which was before the Alpha, Beta and Delta variants emerged in the United States. Each well held about 2 million PBMCs cultured in IMDM containing roughly 5% human AB serum and approximately 9.6 IU/ml IL-2, with about 10 ug/ml peptide pools added. Half of the culture medium was replaced with fresh IL-2-containing medium on days 3 and 7. After around 10 days of culture, CD4+ T cells were isolated by negative selection with the EasySep CD4+ T cell isolation kit. Ficoll-Paque Plus gradient centrifugation was used to isolate PBMCs from whole blood, and the isolated PBMCs were then either used fresh or cryopreserved at -140C. In general, triplicate wells were set up for every culture condition.

In the germline V gene (reference sequence), CDR1 corresponds to DFQATT and CDR2 to SNEGSKA. The CDR3 contains 14 residues, cysteine and phenylalanine counted. Only the CDR3 DNA stays, 42 bases, in frame from base 1. V is clipped by 4 bases and J by 3 bases, and the sequence between their germline boundaries is 13 bases long. The sequenced sample was CD4+ T cells from blood, cultured in vitro. This receptor was identified in a human donor who had recovered from COVID-19. The sequence is built from TRBV20-1 and TRBJ1-5; the D gene assignment is ambiguous. The sequence in DNA is TGCAGTGCTACAGATGGGAGTAACAATCAGCCCCAGCATTTT. Its translation is CSATDGSNNQPQHF.